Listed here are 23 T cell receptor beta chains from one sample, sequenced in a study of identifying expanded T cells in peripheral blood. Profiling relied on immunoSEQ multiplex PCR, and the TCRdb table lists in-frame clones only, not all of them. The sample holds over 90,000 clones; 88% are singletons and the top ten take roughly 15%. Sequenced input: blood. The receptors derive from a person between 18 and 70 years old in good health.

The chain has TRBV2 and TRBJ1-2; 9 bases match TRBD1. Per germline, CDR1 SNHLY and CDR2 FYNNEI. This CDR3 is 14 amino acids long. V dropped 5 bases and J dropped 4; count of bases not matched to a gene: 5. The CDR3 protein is CASSYGQGSYGYTF. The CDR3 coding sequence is TGTGCCAGCAGTTACGGACAGGGGAGCTATGGCTACACCTTC.

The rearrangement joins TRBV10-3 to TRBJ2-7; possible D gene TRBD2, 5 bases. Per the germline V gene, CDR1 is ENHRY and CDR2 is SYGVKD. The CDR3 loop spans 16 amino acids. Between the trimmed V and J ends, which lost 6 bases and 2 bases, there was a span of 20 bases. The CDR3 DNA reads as TGTGCCATCAGCCCGGGCCTTAGCGAGAGCCCCTACGAGCAGTACTTC. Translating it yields CAISPGLSESPYEQYF.

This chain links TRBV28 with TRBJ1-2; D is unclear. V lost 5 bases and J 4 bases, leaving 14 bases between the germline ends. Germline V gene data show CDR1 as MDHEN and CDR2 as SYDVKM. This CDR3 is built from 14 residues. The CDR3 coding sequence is TGTGCCAGCAGTCCCAGTCCCACCATCTATGGCTACACCTTC. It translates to CASSPSPTIYGYTF.

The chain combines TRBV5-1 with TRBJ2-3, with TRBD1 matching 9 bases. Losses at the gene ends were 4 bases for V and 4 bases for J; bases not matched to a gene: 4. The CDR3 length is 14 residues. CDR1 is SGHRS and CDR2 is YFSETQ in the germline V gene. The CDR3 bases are TGCGCCAGCAGCGCGGGACAGGGCCCAGATACGCAGTATTTT. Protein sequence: CASSAGQGPDTQYF. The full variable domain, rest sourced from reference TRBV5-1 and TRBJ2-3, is KAGVTQTPRYLIKTRGQQVTLSCSPISGHRSVSWYQQTPGQGLQFLFEYFSETQRNKGNFPGRFSGRQFSNSRSEMNVSTLELGDSALYLCASSAGQGPDTQYFGPGTRLTVL.

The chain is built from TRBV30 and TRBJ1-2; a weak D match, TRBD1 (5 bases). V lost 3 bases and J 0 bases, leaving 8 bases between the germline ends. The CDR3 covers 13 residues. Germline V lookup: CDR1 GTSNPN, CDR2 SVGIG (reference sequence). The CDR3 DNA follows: TGTGCCTGGAGCAAACAGGCTAACTATGGCTACACCTTC. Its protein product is CAWSKQANYGYTF.

The CDR3 protein is CASRPPGRTVGKLFF. The CDR3 DNA sequence: TGTGCCAGCAGGCCCCCGGGACGGACCGTTGGAAAACTGTTTTTT. The rearrangement joins TRBV11-2 to TRBJ1-4; tentatively, D is TRBD1 (5 bases). The CDR3 consists of 15 residues. Germline V lookup: CDR1 SGHAT, CDR2 FQNNGV. V dropped 6 bases and J dropped 10 bases, with 21 bases sitting between them.

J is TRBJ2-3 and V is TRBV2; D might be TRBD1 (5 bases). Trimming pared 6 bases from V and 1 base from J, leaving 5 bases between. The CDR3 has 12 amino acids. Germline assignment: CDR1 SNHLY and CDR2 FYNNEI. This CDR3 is CASRQGTDTQYF. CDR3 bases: TGTGCCAGCAGACAGGGCACAGATACGCAGTATTTT.

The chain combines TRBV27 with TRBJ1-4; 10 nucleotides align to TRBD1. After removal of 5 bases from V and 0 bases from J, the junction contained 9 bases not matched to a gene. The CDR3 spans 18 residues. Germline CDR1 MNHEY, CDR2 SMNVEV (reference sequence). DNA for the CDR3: TGTGCCAGCAGTCATAGACGGGACAGGGGTGCAACTAATGAAAAACTGTTTTTT. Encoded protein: CASSHRRDRGATNEKLFF. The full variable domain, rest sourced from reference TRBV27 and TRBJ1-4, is EAQVTQNPRYLITVTGKKLTVTCSQNMNHEYMSWYRQDPGLGLRQIYYSMNVEVTDKGDVPEGYKVSRKEKRNFPLILESPSPNQTSLYFCASSHRRDRGATNEKLFFGSGTQLSVL.

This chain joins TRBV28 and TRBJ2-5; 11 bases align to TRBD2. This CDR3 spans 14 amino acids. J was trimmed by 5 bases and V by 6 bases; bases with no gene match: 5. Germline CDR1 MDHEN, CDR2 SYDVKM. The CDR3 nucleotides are TGTGCCAGCAGACTAGCGGGAGCAAGGGAGACCCAGTACTTC. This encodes CASRLAGARETQYF.

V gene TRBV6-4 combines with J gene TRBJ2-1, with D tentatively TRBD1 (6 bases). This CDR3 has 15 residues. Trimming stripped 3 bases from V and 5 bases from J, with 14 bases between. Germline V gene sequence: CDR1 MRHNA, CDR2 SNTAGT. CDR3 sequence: CASSEWAGVDNEQFF. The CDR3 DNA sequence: TGTGCCAGCAGTGAATGGGCAGGGGTGGACAATGAGCAGTTCTTC.

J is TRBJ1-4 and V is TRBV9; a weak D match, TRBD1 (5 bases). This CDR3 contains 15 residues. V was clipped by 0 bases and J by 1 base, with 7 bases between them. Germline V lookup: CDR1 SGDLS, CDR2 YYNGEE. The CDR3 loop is CASSVGGRTNEKLFF. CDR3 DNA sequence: TGTGCCAGCAGCGTAGGGGGGAGAACTAATGAAAAACTGTTTTTT.

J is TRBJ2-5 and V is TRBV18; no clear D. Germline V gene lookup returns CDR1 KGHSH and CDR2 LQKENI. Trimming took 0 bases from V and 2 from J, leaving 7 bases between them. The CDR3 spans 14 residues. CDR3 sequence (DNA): TGTGCCAGCTCACCACCGGGCCTACAAGAGACCCAGTACTTC. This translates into CASSPPGLQETQYF.

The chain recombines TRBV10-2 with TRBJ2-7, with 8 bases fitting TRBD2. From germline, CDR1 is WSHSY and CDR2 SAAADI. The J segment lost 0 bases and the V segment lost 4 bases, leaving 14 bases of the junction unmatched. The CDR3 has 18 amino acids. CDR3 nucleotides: TGCGCCAGCAGTGTAAGTCAAAAAAAAAGCGGGAGCTCCTACGAGCAGTACTTC. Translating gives CASSVSQKKSGSSYEQYF.

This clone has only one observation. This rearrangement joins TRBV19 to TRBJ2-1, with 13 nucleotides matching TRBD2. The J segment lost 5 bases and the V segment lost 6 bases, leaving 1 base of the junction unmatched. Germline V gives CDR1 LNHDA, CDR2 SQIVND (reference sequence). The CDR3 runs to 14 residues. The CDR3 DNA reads TGTGCCAGTAGCGGACTAGCGGGGGACAATGAGCAGTTCTTC. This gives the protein CASSGLAGDNEQFF. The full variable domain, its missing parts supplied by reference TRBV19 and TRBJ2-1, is DGGITQSPKYLFRKEGQNVTLSCEQNLNHDAMYWYRQDPGQGLRLIYYSQIVNDFQKGDIAEGYSVSREKKESFPLTVTSAQKNPTAFYLCASSGLAGDNEQFFGPGTRLTVL.

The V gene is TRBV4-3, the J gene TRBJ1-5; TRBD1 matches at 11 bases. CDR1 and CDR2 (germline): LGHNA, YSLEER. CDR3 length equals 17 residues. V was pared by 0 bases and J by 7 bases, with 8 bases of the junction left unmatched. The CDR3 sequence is CASSQDWGQGEDQPQHF. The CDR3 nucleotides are TGCGCCAGCAGCCAAGATTGGGGACAGGGGGAAGACCAGCCCCAGCATTTT.

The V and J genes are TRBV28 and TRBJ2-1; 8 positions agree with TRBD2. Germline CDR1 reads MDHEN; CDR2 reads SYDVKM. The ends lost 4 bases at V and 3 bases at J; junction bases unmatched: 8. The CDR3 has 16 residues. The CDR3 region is CASSSIGGRYYNEQFF. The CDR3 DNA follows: TGTGCCAGCAGTTCTATCGGCGGGAGGTACTACAATGAGCAGTTCTTC.

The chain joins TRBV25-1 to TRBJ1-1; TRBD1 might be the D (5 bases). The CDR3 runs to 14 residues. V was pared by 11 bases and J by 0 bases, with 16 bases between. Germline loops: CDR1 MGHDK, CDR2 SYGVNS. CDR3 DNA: TGTGCCGTGAGGGGCACAGCAATGAACACTGAAGCTTTCTTT. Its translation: CAVRGTAMNTEAFF.

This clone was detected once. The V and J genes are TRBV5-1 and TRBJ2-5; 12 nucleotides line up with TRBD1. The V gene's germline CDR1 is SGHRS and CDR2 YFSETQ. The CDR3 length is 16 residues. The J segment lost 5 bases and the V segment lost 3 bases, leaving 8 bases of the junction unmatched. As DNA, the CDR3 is TGCGCCAGCAGCTACGCGGGACAGGGGGCTGGGGAGACCCAGTACTTC. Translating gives CASSYAGQGAGETQYF.

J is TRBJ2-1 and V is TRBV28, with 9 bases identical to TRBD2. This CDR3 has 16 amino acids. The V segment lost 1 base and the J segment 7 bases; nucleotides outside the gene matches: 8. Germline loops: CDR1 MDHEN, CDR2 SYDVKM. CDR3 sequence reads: CASSLSLAGINNEQFF. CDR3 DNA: TGTGCCAGCAGTTTATCGCTAGCGGGGATCAATAATGAGCAGTTCTTC.

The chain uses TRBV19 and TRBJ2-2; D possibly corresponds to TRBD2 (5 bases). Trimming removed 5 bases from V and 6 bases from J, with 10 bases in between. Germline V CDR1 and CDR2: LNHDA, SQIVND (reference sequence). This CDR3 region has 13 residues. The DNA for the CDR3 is TGTGCCAGTAGTCCGGACTTATCCGGGGAGCTGTTTTTT. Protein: CASSPDLSGELFF.

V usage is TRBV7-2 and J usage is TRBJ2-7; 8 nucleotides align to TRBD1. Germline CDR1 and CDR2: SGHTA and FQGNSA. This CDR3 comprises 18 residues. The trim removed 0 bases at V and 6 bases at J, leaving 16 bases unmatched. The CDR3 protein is CASSLAPTSRTGWSEQYF. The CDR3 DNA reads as TGTGCCAGCAGCTTAGCCCCCACCTCCCGGACAGGGTGGTCCGAGCAGTACTTC.

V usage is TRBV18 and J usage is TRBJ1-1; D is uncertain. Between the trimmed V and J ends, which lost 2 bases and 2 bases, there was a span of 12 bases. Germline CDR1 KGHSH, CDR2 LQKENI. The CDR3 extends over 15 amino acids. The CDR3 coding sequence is TGTGCCAGCTCACCAATGAGGGCCCTAAACACTGAAGCTTTCTTT. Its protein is CASSPMRALNTEAFF.

CDR3 in DNA: TGCAGCACGGGTGCCGGGTTTTGGGCGGGGGGGCTGCCAGATACGCAGTATTTT. Amino acid sequence: CSTGAGFWAGGLPDTQYF. The chain joins TRBV29-1 to TRBJ2-3; 9 nucleotides align to TRBD2. Per germline, CDR1 SQVTM and CDR2 ANQGSEA. This CDR3 has 18 residues. V dropped 8 bases and J dropped 4; count of bases not matched to a gene: 22.